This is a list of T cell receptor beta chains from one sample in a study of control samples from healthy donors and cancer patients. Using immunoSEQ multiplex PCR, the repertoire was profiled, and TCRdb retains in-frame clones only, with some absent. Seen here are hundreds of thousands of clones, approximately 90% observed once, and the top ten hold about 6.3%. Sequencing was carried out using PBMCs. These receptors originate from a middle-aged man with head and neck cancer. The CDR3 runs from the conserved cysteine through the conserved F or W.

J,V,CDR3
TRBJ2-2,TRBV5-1,CASSPRGTGTGELFF
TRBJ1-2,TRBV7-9,CASSPPLLDGYTF
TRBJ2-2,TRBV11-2,CASSLPRELFF
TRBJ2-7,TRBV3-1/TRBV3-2,CASSPGQGIFYEQYF
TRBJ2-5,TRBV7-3,CASSQTGGEETQYF
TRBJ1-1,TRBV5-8,CASSLRTNTEAFF
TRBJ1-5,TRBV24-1,CAASKGNQPQHF
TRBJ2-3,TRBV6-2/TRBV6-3,CASSYSTLGPTIGADTQYF
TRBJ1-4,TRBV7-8,CASSLYGRGATNEKLFF
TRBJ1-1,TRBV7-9,CASSLSVRETEAFF
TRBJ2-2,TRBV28,CASETSGKRSGELFF
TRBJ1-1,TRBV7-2,CASSLALGLGTEAFF
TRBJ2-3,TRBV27,CASSLLQGGVFTQYF